This entry is about one T cell receptor (beta chain). It lacks a known antigen. No quality values exist for individual bases; no much larger clone is one base distant. This record comes from a study of T cells in Graves' hyperthyroidism and ophthalmopathy (dated 2019 in TCRdb). For the wider study: Peripheral blood was collected at initial diagnosis, before any treatment. A discovery cohort of about 96 patients, roughly 40 with Graves' ophthalmopathy and about 58 with stable Graves' hyperthyroidism, was used to find distinguishing TCR V-J signatures. After sampling, hyperthyroidism patients received methimazole starting at 30 mg daily, and ophthalmopathy patients received high-dose intravenous methylprednisolone. For training and testing, the 80 to 100 patients in the discovery cohort were randomly divided in a 7:3 ratio. An independent validation cohort of under 20 hyperthyroidism patients and roughly 16 patients who later progressed to ophthalmopathy tested prospective prediction of ophthalmopathy. The study also compared thyroid tissue and blood T-cell repertoires from 5 to 7 Graves' hyperthyroidism patients. The paper reports TCR Vbeta CDR3 sequencing of approximately 130 peripheral blood samples: over 40 ophthalmopathy, roughly 80 hyperthyroidism and 17 progressor patients. Results and caveats for the whole study, not just this receptor: Most expanded thyroid clonotypes (frequency above 0.001) were also found in blood, which suggests that blood repertoires may mirror thyroid immune responses. A 13 V-J signature model separated ophthalmopathy from stable hyperthyroidism, with nearly 90% sensitivity and about 81% specificity in cross-validation and 80%/75% in testing. During validation, the model predicted progression to ophthalmopathy a median of around six months ahead of onset, with 60% to 71% sensitivity and around 73% specificity. Sample size was not statistically predetermined, and investigators were not blinded to group allocation.

V is cut by 7 bases and J by 5 bases, and the space between the germline ends is 13 bases. The CDR3 measures 12 amino acids from cysteine to phenylalanine. Of all the DNA, just the CDR3 is kept, 36 bases in frame from base 1. CDR1 and CDR2 are drawn from the germline V gene (reference sequence): DFQATT, SNEGSKA. TCR beta CDR3 regions were amplified from RNA transcripts. The first round of RT-PCR for the TCR CDR3 was performed with the HTBI primer set and the Qiagen OneStep RT-PCR kit. A second multiplex PCR round built the libraries, followed by size selection and purification. The libraries were sequenced on an Illumina HiSeq2000 using paired-end 100 bp reads. In the paper's pipeline: SOAPnuke was used to process the raw data, removing reads that contained adapters or uncalled bases, had a mean Phred below 15, or lacked an exact match to the constant primer or identifier. COPE v1.2.5 was used to merge high-quality paired reads, and clonotypes were defined as unique nucleotide sequences. Clonotypes were aligned to IMGT TRBV, TRBD and TRBJ reference segments using MiTCR v1.1. Analysis was restricted to V-J combinations with a frequency above 0.0001, which covered about 99% of repertoires. A TCS score was defined as the ratio between F50 (clonal expansion) and ExV (chaos), using BLOSUM62-based TCRdist between CDR3 peptides within each V-J. Welch's t-statistics and random forest reduced 500 to 650 V-J features to 13, which were used in a naive Bayes classifier (R e1071). TCRdb trimmed public reads at Q25 via fastp, called clones via MiXCR and kept in-frame beta chains. Entries that share a CDR3 protein sequence are merged under the most common genes and DNA. The V and J calls were determined by TCRdb, not by the authors. The sample records a few hundred thousand distinct CDR3 sequences, roughly 14% of which are singletons. 7.3% of the sample is held by the ten biggest clonotypes.

Stable Graves' hyperthyroidism was defined as no progression to ophthalmopathy during 18 months of follow-up. Hyperthyroidism patients were newly diagnosed, had a disease duration of under 2 months, and were aged 18 to 65 years. Exclusion was applied to patients with uncontrolled infections, other autoimmune diseases, pregnancy or lactation. Diagnoses were based on clinical symptoms, serum thyroxine and TRAb, thyroid ultrasound and orbital computed tomography. PBMCs were isolated from about 9.1 ml of fresh peripheral blood by Ficoll-Paque density gradient centrifugation. Total RNA was extracted with Trizol reagent, and quality was checked on an Agilent 2100 Bioanalyzer.

Here the chain combines TRBV20-1 and TRBJ2-3; confidence is insufficient to name the D gene. The clonotype comes from a woman aged 30 to 39 with Graves' hyperthyroidism. Material: blood. The CDR3 amino acid sequence is: CSVTLRRDTQYF. The DNA sequence is given as TGCAGTGTTACCCTTCGGAGAGATACGCAGTATTTT.